This is a list of T cell receptor beta chains from one sample in a study of shared clonotypes between healthy human individuals. Repertoires were generated with immunoSEQ multiplex PCR, while TCRdb's copy carries only in-frame clones and drops some. The sample comprises roughly 2.4 million clones, roughly 95% of which are singletons, and over 0.1% rests with the top ten. The sample taken for sequencing was naive CD4+ T cells sorted from blood. The receptors stem from a man aged 18 to 30 in good health. CDR3s include the opening cysteine and the closing phenylalanine or tryptophan. D genes are given only for firm matches. Some rows have no size entry. The others give once, few or many, or a class for an expanded clone.

D,size,V,J,length,CDR3,DNA
TRBD1,.,TRBV5-7,TRBJ1-2,18,CASSWGQGKICFLYGYTF,TGTGCCAGCAGTTGGGGACAGGGTAAAATTTGTTTTCTCTATGGCTACACCTTC
TRBD1,.,TRBV6-6,TRBJ2-7,12,CASSYLQGEQYF,TGTGCCAGCAGTTACTTACAGGGGGAGCAGTACTTC
TRBD1,.,TRBV18,TRBJ2-2,15,CASSPPGQGSGELFF,TGTGCCAGCTCACCGCCGGGACAGGGAAGCGGGGAGCTGTTTTTT
TRBD1,few,TRBV10-1,TRBJ1-2,15,CASSAGTVALEGYTF,TGCGCCAGCAGCGCCGGGACAGTTGCTCTAGAAGGCTACACCTTC
.,.,TRBV4-2,TRBJ2-7,13,CASSHHRVHEQYF,TGTGCCAGCAGCCACCATCGGGTCCACGAGCAGTACTTC
.,once,TRBV6-5,TRBJ2-3,15,CASSSLVTGSDTQYF,TGTGCCAGCAGTTCCTTAGTAACAGGGTCAGATACGCAGTATTTT
.,.,TRBV12-1,TRBJ1-4,12,CASSPPGEKLFF,TGTGCCAGCAGCCCCCCAGGGGAAAAACTGTTTTTT
.,.,TRBV30,TRBJ2-7,15,CAWSENQQGIREQYF,TGTGCCTGGAGTGAAAACCAGCAGGGGATTAGGGAGCAGTACTTC
.,.,TRBV11-2,TRBJ1-1,16,CASSLDVDVGNTEAFF,TGTGCCAGCAGCTTAGATGTAGATGTTGGGAACACTGAAGCTTTCTTT
.,.,TRBV10-2,TRBJ2-5,16,CASSDYVLGGRETQYF,TGCGCCAGCAGTGATTACGTCTTAGGGGGGAGGGAGACCCAGTACTTC
TRBD2,.,TRBV4-3,TRBJ2-2,15,CASRLAGGHTGELFF,TGCGCCAGTCGTCTAGCGGGAGGACACACCGGGGAGCTGTTTTTT